The clone carrying this T cell receptor (beta chain) was seen a few times. Its antigen is not identified. This entry comes from a study of T cells after yellow fever vaccination. Overall study findings and caveats: The study re-detected most primary-vaccination clones after the booster (approximately 97% CD4, 80% to 90% CD8).

A single record per CDR3 protein comes from TCRdb applying MiXCR to the 5' RACE reads. The data show approximately 580,000 distinct CDR3 sequences, approximately 16% seen once. The sequence was collected from a man aged 18 to 30 who received the YFV17D yellow fever vaccine. The material was PBMCs, obtained around 5 days after the first yellow fever vaccination.

CDR3 residues: CASSQKMGQSDYGYTF. The CDR3 region has the DNA TGCGCCAGCAGCCAAAAGATGGGACAGTCGGACTATGGCTACACCTTC. The J gene is TRBJ1-2, the V gene TRBV4-1; TRBD1 matches 7 bases. CDR1 MGHRA and CDR2 YSYEKL come from the germline V gene. The CDR3 is 16 amino acids. The V gene end was trimmed by 2 bases and the J gene end by 3 bases; junction bases not matched to a gene: 9.